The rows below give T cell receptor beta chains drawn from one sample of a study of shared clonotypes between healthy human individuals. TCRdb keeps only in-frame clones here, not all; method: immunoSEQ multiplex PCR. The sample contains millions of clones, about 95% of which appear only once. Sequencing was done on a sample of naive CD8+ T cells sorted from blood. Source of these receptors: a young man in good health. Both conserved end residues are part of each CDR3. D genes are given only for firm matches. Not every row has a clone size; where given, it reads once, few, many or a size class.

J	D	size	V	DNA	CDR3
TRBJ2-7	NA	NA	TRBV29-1	TGCAGCGTTGTGGGACCGAACTCCTACGAGCAGTACTTC	CSVVGPNSYEQYF
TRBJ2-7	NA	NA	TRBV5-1	TGCGCCAGCAGCCGGACTACCACCTACGAGCAGTACTTC	CASSRTTTYEQYF
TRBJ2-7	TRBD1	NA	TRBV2	TGTGCCAGCACCCCGACAGGGGGTTGGCGGGGAGACTACGAGCAGTACTTC	CASTPTGGWRGDYEQYF
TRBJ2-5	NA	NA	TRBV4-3	TGCGCCAGCAGCCAAGACGGATGGGAGACCCAGTACTTC	CASSQDGWETQYF
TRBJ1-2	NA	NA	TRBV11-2	TGTGCCAGCAGCTCTACAGAATATGGCTACACCTTC	CASSSTEYGYTF
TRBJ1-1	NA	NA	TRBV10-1	TGCGCCAGCAGTGATGGGGAGAACACTGAAGCTTTCTTT	CASSDGENTEAFF
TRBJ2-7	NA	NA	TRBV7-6	TGTGCCAGCAGCTTAGGCAGCGTGGGGCCTTACGAGCAGTACTTC	CASSLGSVGPYEQYF
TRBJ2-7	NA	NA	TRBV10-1	TGCGCCAGCAGTGTCGACTCCCTGCAGTACGAGCAGTACTTC	CASSVDSLQYEQYF
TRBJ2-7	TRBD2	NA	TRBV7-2	TGTGCCAGCAGCTTAGGTGCGGGGGGGTACGAGCAGTACTTC	CASSLGAGGYEQYF
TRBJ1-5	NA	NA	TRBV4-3	TGCGCCAGCAGCCAAGATCTAAGTAATAGCAATCAGCCCCAGCATTTT	CASSQDLSNSNQPQHF
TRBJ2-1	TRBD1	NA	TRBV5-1	TGCGCCAGCAGCCTGGACAGGCCTGAGCAGTTCTTC	CASSLDRPEQFF
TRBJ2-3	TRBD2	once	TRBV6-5	TGTGCCAGCAGTTCTGGCGGGGGGGTTAGGGATACGCAGTATTTT	CASSSGGGVRDTQYF
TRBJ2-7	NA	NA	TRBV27	TGTGCCAGCAGTTTATTAGGCAGGGATATTCCCGATACCTACGAGCAGTACTTC	CASSLLGRDIPDTYEQYF
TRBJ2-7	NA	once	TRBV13	TGTGCCAGCAGCCTAAGAGGGACCGGCACCTACGAGCAGTACTTC	CASSLRGTGTYEQYF
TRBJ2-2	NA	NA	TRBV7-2	TGTGCCAGCAGCTTAGGGGCGGGTACGAACACCGGGGAGCTGTTTTTT	CASSLGAGTNTGELFF
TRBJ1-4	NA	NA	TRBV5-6	TGTGCCAGCAGCTTGGGGGGAATCGGTGAAAAACTGTTTTTT	CASSLGGIGEKLFF
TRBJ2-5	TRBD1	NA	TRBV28	TGTGCCAGCAGTTCCCCCGGACAGGGGAGAGGGGAGACCCAGTACTTC	CASSSPGQGRGETQYF
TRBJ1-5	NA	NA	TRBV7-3	TGTGCCAGCAGCTTTTTACGGCGTGATCAGCCCCAGCATTTT	CASSFLRRDQPQHF
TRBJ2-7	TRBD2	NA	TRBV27	TGTGCCAGCAGTTGGGGGGGGCTAGCGGGAGATGAGCAGTACTTC	CASSWGGLAGDEQYF
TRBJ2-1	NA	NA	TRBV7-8	TGTGCCAGCAGCTTCACTAGGTCCCGTGGTGTTAATGAGCAGTTCTTC	CASSFTRSRGVNEQFF
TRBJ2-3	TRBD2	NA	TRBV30	TGTGCCTGGAGTGGCCTGGTGACTAGCGGGAGGAAAGGGTCAGATACGCAGTATTTT	CAWSGLVTSGRKGSDTQYF
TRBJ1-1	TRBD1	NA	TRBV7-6	TGTGCCAGCAGCTTCGGGACAGGTGACGCTGAAGCTTTCTTT	CASSFGTGDAEAFF
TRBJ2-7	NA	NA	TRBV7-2	TGTGCCAGCAGCCCTGGTCCGGCCTACGAGCAGTACTTC	CASSPGPAYEQYF
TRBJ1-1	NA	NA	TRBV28	TGTGCCAGCAGCCCTCTTTCCTATCCAGCTGAAGCTTTCTTT	CASSPLSYPAEAFF
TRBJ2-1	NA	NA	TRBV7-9	TGTGCCAGCAGCTTGGCAATGACCAATGAGCAGTTCTTC	CASSLAMTNEQFF
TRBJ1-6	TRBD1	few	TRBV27	TGTGCCAGCACGGCAGGGGGGATCGATGGCTCACCCCTCCACTTT	CASTAGGIDGSPLHF
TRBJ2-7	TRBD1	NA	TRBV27	TGTGCCAGCAGTGGGACAGGGCCAATTCCCTACGAGCAGTACTTC	CASSGTGPIPYEQYF
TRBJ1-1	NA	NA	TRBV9	TGTGCCAGCAGCGTAATTGCCGGCACTGAAGCTTTCTTT	CASSVIAGTEAFF
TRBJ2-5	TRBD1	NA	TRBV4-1	TGCGCCAGCAGCCCACGGGACAGGGCTCAAGAGACCCAGTACTTC	CASSPRDRAQETQYF
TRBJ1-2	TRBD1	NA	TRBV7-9	TGTGCCAGCAGTCTCGGGACAGGGGGTCCTGGCTACACCTTC	CASSLGTGGPGYTF
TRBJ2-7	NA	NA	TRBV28	TGTGCCAGCAGTTTATCCGGGGCCTCCTACGAGCAGTACTTC	CASSLSGASYEQYF
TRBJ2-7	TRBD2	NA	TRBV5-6	TGTGCCAGCAGCTGGACTAGCGGGGCTTACGAGCAGTACTTC	CASSWTSGAYEQYF
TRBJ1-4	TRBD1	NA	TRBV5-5	TGTGCCAGCAGCTTGGGGTTCGACAGGGCCGGTGAAAAACTGTTTTTT	CASSLGFDRAGEKLFF
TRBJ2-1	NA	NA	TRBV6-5	TGTGCCAGCAGTGCCACTATCGGGAACAATGAGCAGTTCTTC	CASSATIGNNEQFF
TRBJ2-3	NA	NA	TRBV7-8	TGTGCCAGCAGCTTAGGCGGGCTTCCGCAGTATTTT	CASSLGGLPQYF
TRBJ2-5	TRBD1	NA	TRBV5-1	TGCGCCAGCAGCTATCGGGACAGGGGGCGCTCAGAGACCCAGTACTTC	CASSYRDRGRSETQYF
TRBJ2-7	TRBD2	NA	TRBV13	TGTGCCAGCAGTCCCAAGGGCGGGAGCTCCTACGAGCAGTACTTC	CASSPKGGSSYEQYF
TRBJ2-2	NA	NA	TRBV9	TGTGCCAGCAGCGTAGTGAGGGGAACCGGGGAGCTGTTTTTT	CASSVVRGTGELFF
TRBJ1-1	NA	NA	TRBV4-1	TGCGCCAGCAGCCCGGATGGAGTATCAGACACTGAAGCTTTCTTT	CASSPDGVSDTEAFF
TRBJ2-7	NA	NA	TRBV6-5	TGTGCCAGCAGTTACGGTTCTGGGGTAGGCGAGCAGTACTTC	CASSYGSGVGEQYF
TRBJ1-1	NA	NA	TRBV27	TGTGCCAGCAGTTTATTTGGGGGGCTTGGCACTGAAGCTTTCTTT	CASSLFGGLGTEAFF
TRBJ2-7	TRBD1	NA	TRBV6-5	TGTGCCAGCAGTTACTCGGCAGGGGGCAGGGACGAGCAGTACTTC	CASSYSAGGRDEQYF
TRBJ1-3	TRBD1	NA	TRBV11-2	TGTGCCAGCAGCGAGGCGAAAGGGGGCGAAAACACCATATATTTT	CASSEAKGGENTIYF
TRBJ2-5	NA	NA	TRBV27	TGTGCCAGCAGGCAGGGCTGGGGGCAAGAGACCCAGTACTTC	CASRQGWGQETQYF
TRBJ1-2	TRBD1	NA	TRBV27	TGTGCCAGCAGTTTTTCTTGGACAGGGGCTAACTATGGCTACACCTTC	CASSFSWTGANYGYTF
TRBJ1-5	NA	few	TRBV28	TGTGCCAGCAGTTCAGGCAGTTTATGGGATCAGCCCCAGCATTTT	CASSSGSLWDQPQHF
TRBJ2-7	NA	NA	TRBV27	TGTGCCAGCAGTCCAGGGGGGGCCCTTGCCTACGAGCAGTACTTC	CASSPGGALAYEQYF
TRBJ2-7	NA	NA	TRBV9	TGTGCCAGCAGCGTAGATCCAACAGGTGCGTACGAGCAGTACTTC	CASSVDPTGAYEQYF
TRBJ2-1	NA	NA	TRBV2	TGTGCCAGCAGTGAAGCGGCAGGGCAGTTCTTC	CASSEAAGQFF
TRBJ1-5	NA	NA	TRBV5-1	TGCGCCAGCCGGGCAGATGATAGCAATCAGCCCCAGCATTTT	CASRADDSNQPQHF
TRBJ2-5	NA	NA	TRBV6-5	TGTGCCAGCAGCCGAGGGGAAGGGGAGACCCAGTACTTC	CASSRGEGETQYF
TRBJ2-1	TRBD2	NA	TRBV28	TGTGCCAGCAGTTTCCCGGGACTAGCGATGAGCTCCTACAATGAGCAGTTCTTC	CASSFPGLAMSSYNEQFF
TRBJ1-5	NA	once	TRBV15	TGTGCCACCAGCAGAGATGGGGGGGCGGCAGATTATCAGCCCCAGCATTTT	CATSRDGGAADYQPQHF
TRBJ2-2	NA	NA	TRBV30	TGTGCCTGGAGTGTACTAGGGGTCGGGGAGCTGTTTTTT	CAWSVLGVGELFF
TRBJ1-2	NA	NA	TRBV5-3	TGTGCCAGAAGCTTGGCCGATGGCTACACCTTC	CARSLADGYTF
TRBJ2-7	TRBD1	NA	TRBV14	TGTGCCAGCAGCCAGGGGACAGGGAAAAAGGTTGAGCAGTACTTC	CASSQGTGKKVEQYF
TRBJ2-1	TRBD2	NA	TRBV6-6	TGTGCCAGCGGGAGCGGGGGGGCCTACAATGAGCAGTTCTTC	CASGSGGAYNEQFF
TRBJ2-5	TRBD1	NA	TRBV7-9	TGTGCCAGCAGCTTAGGCGTCAATCTCGCCGGGACAGAAGAGACCCAGTACTTC	CASSLGVNLAGTEETQYF